These 11 T cell receptor beta chains share one sample of origin, sequenced in a study of tumor-infiltrating lymphocytes in primary liver carcinoma. TCR beta cDNA was reverse-transcribed from 400 to 500 ng of total RNA. The reaction used a constant-region primer and ProtoScript II reverse transcriptase. Generation of the TCR beta libraries relied on three nested multiplex PCR rounds using slightly modified ARM-PCR. The two initial PCR rounds, about 9 cycles each, used TRBV1-TRBV30 forward and C-beta reverse primers. TCRdb analysed the multiplex PCR reads with MiXCR anew, one entry per CDR3 protein. The sample yields 90,000 to 150,000 distinct CDR3 sequences, roughly 70% seen once. Both RNA and DNA were isolated together from around 20-30 mg of bulk tissue that had not been sorted. Sequences were obtained from tumor-adjacent normal liver tissue. Source of these receptors: a woman aged 60-75 years with primary liver carcinoma and hepatitis B virus infection.

As regards this clonotype: This CDR3 fails to terminate in the conserved phenylalanine or tryptophan, so it likely reflects a read error. This rearrangement joins TRBV11-2 to TRBJ2-5, with 8 nucleotides matching TRBD1. CDR1 and CDR2 from the germline V gene are SGHAT and FQNNGV. This CDR3 contains 13 residues. Trimming cost V 5 bases and J 9 bases; bases outside gene matches: 8. CDR3: CASSVRTGLAQYL. CDR3 bases: TGTGCCAGCAGCGTTAGGACAGGGTTGGCCCAGTACTTA.

For this clonotype: One junction end disagrees with the germline gene, perhaps due to a read error. The chain combines TRBV12-3 or TRBV12-4 with TRBJ1-4; 8 bases are shared with TRBD1. This CDR3 has 13 residues. DNA for the CDR3: TGTGTCAGCAGTTTAGGACAGGGTGAAAAACTGTCTTTT. This encodes CVSSLGQGEKLSF.

Comments on this clonotype: The germline gene is not matched at one end of the junction; a read error may be the cause. The chain is built from TRBV4-1 and TRBJ2-7; D remains ambiguous. Per the germline V gene, CDR1 is MGHRA and CDR2 is YSYEKL. This CDR3 is built from 16 residues. The CDR3 loop is CASSQERTLCSYDQYF. As DNA, the CDR3 is TGCGCCAGCAGCCAAGAGCGGACCCTATGCTCCTACGATCAGTACTTC.

The chain has TRBV29-1 and TRBJ2-2, with a tentative D call TRBD2 (5 bases). CDR3 size: 11 residues. Germline V gene data show CDR1 as SQVTM and CDR2 as ANQGSEA. The V end lost 7 bases, the J end lost 14 bases, and 17 bases lay between the germline ends. The CDR3 region is CSGRTDGVLFF. The CDR3 DNA sequence: TGCAGCGGTAGAACGGACGGGGTACTGTTTTTT.

This clonotype was recorded many times. The rearrangement joins TRBV6-2 or TRBV6-3 to TRBJ1-5; unclear D gene. CDR3 length: 14 amino acids. CDR1 is MNHEY and CDR2 is SVGEGT in the germline V gene. V lost 4 bases and J 0 bases, leaving 7 bases between the germline ends. This CDR3 is CASSFTNSNQPQHF. The CDR3 DNA is TGTGCCAGCAGTTTCACAAATAGCAATCAGCCCCAGCATTTT.

This clonotype was seen ten or more times. V is TRBV4-1 and J is TRBJ2-5, with D uncertain. CDR1 and CDR2 (germline): MGHRA, YSYEKL. Trimming pared 2 bases from V and 7 bases from J, leaving 26 bases between. The CDR3 length is 18 residues. CDR3 residues: CASSQSGTTGPRFGTQYF. For the CDR3, the DNA is TGCGCCAGCAGCCAATCCGGAACCACCGGGCCCCGCTTCGGGACCCAGTACTTC.

Concerning this clonotype: Just one base apart from a much larger clone, this may be a read error. The chain has TRBV5-1 and TRBJ1-1, with 7 bases identical to TRBD1. Trimming took 0 bases from V and 2 from J; bases not matched to a gene: 4. Looked up from germline, CDR1 is SGHRS and CDR2 is YFSETQ. The CDR3 contains 15 residues. The CDR3 DNA sequence: TGCGCCAGCAGCTTGGGGGACAGCTGCAACACTGAAGCTTTCTTT. Encoded protein: CASSLGDSCNTEAFF.

Notes on this clonotype: The junction shows a germline mismatch at one end, possibly a read error. CDR3 region: CVSSQERHTEAFF. The CDR3 bases are TGTGTCAGCAGCCAAGAGAGGCACACTGAAGCTTTCTTT. V and J are TRBV4-2 and TRBJ1-1, with D unclear. The CDR3 sequence is 13 residues long. The germline CDR1 and CDR2 sequences are LGHNA and YNFKEQ.

A remark on this clonotype: The junction departs from germline at one end; a sequencing error may be responsible. The rearrangement links TRBV6-4 to TRBJ2-1; maybe TRBD2 (6 bases). From germline, CDR1 is MRHNA and CDR2 SNTAGT. CDR3 length equals 15 residues. CDR3 bases: TGTGTCAGCAGTGATGGGACTGGTGGGGTGCATGAGCAGTTCTTC. As protein: CVSSDGTGGVHEQFF.

This clonotype was seen a few times. A read error is possible here, since a much larger clone lies one base away. The rearrangement joins TRBV11-2 to TRBJ2-5; D is perhaps TRBD1 (5 bases). This CDR3 comprises 15 residues. Germline values: CDR1 SGHAT, CDR2 FQNNGV. The CDR3 protein is CASSLDETVLETRYF. The CDR3 DNA reads as TGTGCCAGCAGCTTAGATGAGACAGTGTTGGAGACCCGGTACTTC.

About this clonotype itself: This may be a read error, as it is one base from a much larger clone. The chain carries TRBV28 and TRBJ2-1; D is possibly TRBD1 (5 bases). Trimming stripped 10 bases from V and 3 bases from J, with 16 bases between. Germline CDR1 is MDHEN and CDR2 is SYDVKM. The CDR3 has 14 amino acids. The CDR3 is CATLQGMNYNEQFF. CDR3 nucleotides: TGTGCCACCCTGCAGGGCATGAACTACAATGAGCAGTTCTTC.